This record covers a single TCR beta chain. V dropped 4 bases and J dropped 6 bases, with 13 bases sitting between them. CDR1 is SGHRS, CDR2 YFSETQ, per germline. The CDR3 has 13 amino acids. The data originate from a study of blood T cell repertoires in COVID-19. Overall study context: Some COVID-19 samples were acute and others convalescent; all came from the United States, Italy and Spain. Sources were T cells, B-cell-depleted T cells, or PBMCs; the material itself was cDNA or gDNA.

Sequencing was performed with immunoSEQ multiplex PCR; in TCRdb, only in-frame clones are kept and a portion is missing. The profile shows around 310,000 clones, roughly 90% of them singletons. V usage is TRBV5-1 and J usage is TRBJ1-1; a weak D match, TRBD1 (6 bases). The sequenced material came from peripheral blood. This TCR was recovered from a woman aged 45-60 years with active or convalescent COVID-19. This CDR3 reads CASSTQGSSEAFF. The CDR3 coding sequence is TGCGCCAGCAGCACCCAGGGGTCCTCTGAAGCTTTCTTT. Looking up the rest from reference TRBV5-1 and TRBJ1-1 gives the full variable domain: KAGVTQTPRYLIKTRGQQVTLSCSPISGHRSVSWYQQTPGQGLQFLFEYFSETQRNKGNFPGRFSGRQFSNSRSEMNVSTLELGDSALYLCASSTQGSSEAFFGQGTRLTVV.